The 32 T cell receptor beta chains below come from one sample, sequenced in a study of T cells in Graves' hyperthyroidism and ophthalmopathy. Amplification of TCR beta CDR3 regions was performed using RNA transcripts as template. With the HTBI primer set, the TCR CDR3 went through a first round of RT-PCR. TCRdb itself ran the multiplex PCR reads through MiXCR, one entry per CDR3 protein. The sample consists of 500,000 to 550,000 distinct CDR3 sequences, about 20% of them appearing once. The sequenced sample consisted of blood. Receptor source: a man between 40 and 49 years old with Graves' ophthalmopathy.

In its sample, this clonotype was seen many times. J is TRBJ2-4 and V is TRBV12-3 or TRBV12-4, with D possibly matching TRBD2 (7 bases). The CDR3 sequence is 17 residues long. V lost 7 bases and J 1 base, leaving 20 bases between the germline ends. The CDR3 here is CASTPRGAGWAKNIQYF. As DNA, the CDR3 is TGTGCCAGCACCCCTCGGGGGGCGGGGTGGGCCAAAAACATTCAGTACTTC.

This clonotype has more than one count but fewer than ten. An end of the junction does not agree with germline; a read error may underlie this. V gene TRBV7-7 combines with J gene TRBJ2-1, with TRBD2 as a possible D gene (6 bases). From germline, CDR1 is SSHAT and CDR2 FNYEAQ (reference sequence). The CDR3 covers 15 residues. The CDR3 protein is CASSAHGGDYNEQFF. The CDR3 nucleotides read TGTGCTAGCAGCGCTCACGGGGGAGACTACAATGAGCAGTTCTTC.

In the case of this clonotype: A much larger clone differs from this one at a single base, so this may be a read error. Because the CDR3 is missing its conserved closing phenylalanine or tryptophan, this is likely a read error. The CDR3 nucleotides are TGTGCCAGCAGCCAAGTGGTAGAGACCCAGTACCTC. Protein product: CASSQVVETQYL. The genes are TRBV3-1 and TRBJ2-5; no definite D call. Trimming left V 1 base short and J 4 bases short, with 4 bases between. The length of the CDR3 is 12 residues. The germline V gene encodes CDR1 LGHDT and CDR2 YNNKEL (reference sequence).

This clonotype was detected many times. This sequence joins TRBV12-3 or TRBV12-4 and TRBJ2-1, with TRBD2 matching over 14 bases. V shed 7 bases and J 7 bases; nucleotides not matched to a gene: 9. CDR3 length: 16 residues. CDR3 DNA sequence: TGTGCCAGCAATCCGACCGGGACTAGCGGGGGTAATGAGCAGTTCTTC. Its protein is CASNPTGTSGGNEQFF.

This clonotype appeared many times. The chain has TRBV18 and TRBJ1-4; D not resolved. Germline V lookup: CDR1 KGHSH, CDR2 LQKENI. The CDR3 runs 14 residues. The V end was cut by 0 bases, the J end by 4 bases, with 6 bases between. The CDR3 region is CASSPPGNNEKLFF. The CDR3 DNA sequence: TGTGCCAGCTCACCACCGGGGAATAATGAAAAACTGTTTTTT.

The chain carries TRBV28 and TRBJ2-3; TRBD2 agrees at 9 bases. CDR1 MDHEN and CDR2 SYDVKM come from the germline V gene. This CDR3 has 18 amino acids. The V gene end was trimmed by 2 bases and the J gene end by 2 bases; junction bases not matched to a gene: 11. This CDR3 reads CASSLIGASGIFTDTQYF. The CDR3 DNA is TGTGCCAGCAGTTTAATAGGTGCTAGCGGGATCTTCACAGATACGCAGTATTTT.

This clonotype was seen a few times. V and J are TRBV6-2 or TRBV6-3 and TRBJ2-1; TRBD1 is a possible D gene (5 bases). The length of the CDR3 is 17 residues. The V end lost 0 bases, the J end lost 0 bases, and 12 bases lay between the germline ends. Germline lookup yields CDR1 MNHEY and CDR2 SVGEGT. The CDR3 loop reads CASSYSYRYSSYNEQFF. CDR3 nucleotides: TGTGCCAGCAGTTACTCTTACAGGTATAGCTCCTACAATGAGCAGTTCTTC.

The chain joins TRBV5-1 to TRBJ2-7; D is possibly TRBD1 (6 bases). The CDR3 is 15 amino acids. The ends were cut back, 0 bases at V and 2 bases at J, with 12 bases in the middle. Germline V CDR1 and CDR2: SGHRS, YFSETQ. DNA of the CDR3: TGCGCCAGCAGCTTGGACCCACAGGGTGCCTACGAGCAGTACTTC. Protein: CASSLDPQGAYEQYF.

In its sample, this clonotype was seen many times. The chain joins TRBV7-2 to TRBJ2-1; TRBD2 agrees at 12 bases. The CDR3 extends over 18 amino acids. V shed 5 bases and J 0 bases; nucleotides not matched to a gene: 8. In germline, CDR1 is SGHTA, CDR2 FQGNSA. The CDR3 region is CASSPGLAGGHSYNEQFF. The CDR3 DNA follows: TGTGCCAGCAGCCCGGGGCTAGCGGGGGGGCACTCCTACAATGAGCAGTTCTTC.

CDR3 sequence: CASSPTGALPGTYGYTF. The CDR3, as DNA: TGTGCCAGCAGTCCGACAGGCGCGCTGCCCGGAACTTATGGCTACACCTTC. The V gene is TRBV12-3 or TRBV12-4, the J gene TRBJ1-2; maybe TRBD1 (6 bases). The CDR3 loop spans 17 amino acids. Trimming removed 5 bases at V and 5 bases at J, with 24 bases between.

This clonotype has more than one count but fewer than ten. The CDR3 DNA sequence: TGCAGTGCTAGAGGGGTCGCGGGGGGCAGGACAGGGGTGGAAGATACGCAGTATTTT. Its translation: CSARGVAGGRTGVEDTQYF. J is TRBJ2-3 and V is TRBV20-1; D might be TRBD1 (9 bases). Germline V CDR1 and CDR2: DFQATT, SNEGSKA (reference sequence). Trimming took off 1 base at V and 5 bases at J, with 28 bases between the two ends. CDR3 size: 19 residues.

The CDR3 loop is CASSFIHGNTEAFF. CDR3 coding DNA: TGTGCCAGCAGTTTCATTCACGGGAACACTGAAGCTTTCTTT. This chain joins TRBV27 and TRBJ1-1; D is undetermined. Looked up from germline, CDR1 is MNHEY and CDR2 is SMNVEV (reference sequence). The CDR3 totals 14 residues. V was trimmed by 3 bases and J by 1 base, leaving 9 bases between them.

This clonotype came up a few times. V gene TRBV25-1 combines with J gene TRBJ2-5; perhaps TRBD2 as D (5 bases). Trimming shortened V by 4 bases and J by 7 bases, and 13 bases separated the two germline ends. This CDR3 is built from 13 residues. Germline values: CDR1 MGHDK, CDR2 SYGVNS. CDR3 in DNA: TGTGCCAGCAGTGCTAGAGGGTGGGGGACCCAGTACTTC. This translates into CASSARGWGTQYF.

The chain uses TRBV20-1 and TRBJ2-3, with 10 bases lining up with TRBD2. V shed 1 base, J shed 2 bases, and the junction held 3 bases outside the gene matches. CDR1 is DFQATT and CDR2 is SNEGSKA in the germline V gene (reference sequence). The CDR3 covers 15 residues. The CDR3 is CSARVTSGFTDTQYF. The CDR3 DNA follows: TGCAGTGCTAGAGTGACTAGCGGGTTCACAGATACGCAGTATTTT.

This clonotype came up many times. The genes are TRBV6-1 and TRBJ2-7; TRBD1 matches 7 bases. The V gene's germline CDR1 is MNHNS and CDR2 SASEGT. The CDR3 length is 14 residues. Losses at the gene ends were 4 bases for V and 5 bases for J; bases not matched to a gene: 8. The CDR3 loop is CASSGRTGVDEQYF. In nucleotides, the CDR3 is TGTGCCAGCAGTGGACGGACAGGTGTCGACGAGCAGTACTTC.

This clonotype was found many times. The rearrangement joins TRBV18 to TRBJ1-5; 8 bases agree with TRBD1. After removal of 6 bases from V and 6 bases from J, the junction contained 10 bases not matched to a gene. From germline, CDR1 is KGHSH and CDR2 LQKENI. The CDR3 has 15 residues. This chain's CDR3 is CASSSLTGEGQPQHF. The CDR3 bases are TGTGCCAGCTCCTCGCTGACAGGGGAAGGTCAGCCCCAGCATTTT.

The genes are TRBV7-2 and TRBJ1-5; tentatively, D is TRBD1 (5 bases). The V and J ends lost 0 bases and 9 bases respectively, with 15 bases between them. This CDR3 has 15 amino acids. Germline V gives CDR1 SGHTA, CDR2 FQGNSA. The CDR3 sequence is CASSLAEGTGRPQHF. CDR3 in DNA: TGTGCCAGCAGCTTAGCAGAAGGGACGGGGCGGCCCCAGCATTTT.

CDR3 in DNA: TGTGCCAGCAGTTCCGAAGCGGGAAGCTCCTACGAGCAGTACTTC. It is translated as CASSSEAGSSYEQYF. The chain combines TRBV27 with TRBJ2-7; TRBD2 matches at 7 bases. The J segment lost 0 bases and the V segment lost 4 bases, leaving 6 bases of the junction unmatched. The CDR3 runs to 15 residues. Per the germline V gene, CDR1 is MNHEY and CDR2 is SMNVEV (reference sequence).

V usage is TRBV19 and J usage is TRBJ2-4; 10 nucleotides agree with TRBD1. CDR1 and CDR2 (germline): LNHDA, SQIVND (reference sequence). Germline trimming cut 2 bases from V and 0 bases from J; bases unmatched to any gene: 7. The CDR3 is 18 residues long. CDR3 amino acids: CASSIPGQGNLAKNIQYF. The DNA for the CDR3 is TGTGCCAGTAGTATACCGGGACAGGGGAATCTAGCCAAAAACATTCAGTACTTC.

This chain's CDR3 is CSARRTSGVPYNEQFF. CDR3 DNA sequence: TGCAGTGCGCGACGGACTAGCGGAGTCCCGTACAATGAGCAGTTCTTC. The chain has TRBV20-1 and TRBJ2-1, with 10 bases lining up with TRBD2. Germline CDR1 reads DFQATT; CDR2 reads SNEGSKA (reference sequence). The CDR3 consists of 16 residues. The ends lost 6 bases at V and 4 bases at J; junction bases unmatched: 12.

This clonotype was seen repeatedly, ten times or more. The V call is TRBV7-8, the J call TRBJ2-2; no clear D. The germline V gene encodes CDR1 SGHVS and CDR2 FQNEAQ. CDR3 size: 13 residues. V was trimmed by 4 bases and J by 7 bases, leaving 10 bases between them. This chain's CDR3 is CASSSLKFGELFF. In DNA, the CDR3 is TGTGCCAGCAGCTCCCTGAAGTTCGGGGAGCTGTTTTTT.

This clonotype was detected many times. V is TRBV11-3 and J is TRBJ2-1; D possibly corresponds to TRBD1 (7 bases). Germline CDR1 and CDR2: SGHNT and YENEEA. Trimming cost V 2 bases and J 2 bases, with 10 bases left between them. The CDR3 is made up of 15 amino acids. The CDR3 DNA reads TGTGCCAGCAGCTTACAGGGGGGACCCTACAATGAGCAGTTCTTC. Protein sequence: CASSLQGGPYNEQFF.

This clonotype was counted at least ten times. The rearrangement uses TRBV18 and TRBJ2-5, with 7 nucleotides matching TRBD1. Germline assignment: CDR1 KGHSH and CDR2 LQKENI. V lost 8 bases, J lost 2 bases, and 5 bases stayed unmatched. The CDR3 contains 13 residues. CDR3 protein: CASRDSSQETQYF. For the CDR3, the DNA is TGTGCCAGCCGGGACAGCTCTCAAGAGACCCAGTACTTC. The variable domain in full, with the rest retrieved from reference TRBV18 and TRBJ2-5, is NAGVMQNPRHLVRRRGQEARLRCSPMKGHSHVYWYRQLPEEGLKFMVYLQKENIIDESGMPKERFSAEFPKEGPSILRIQQVVRGDSAAYFCASRDSSQETQYFGPGTRLLVL.

This clonotype was picked up a small number of times. The chain is built from TRBV5-1 and TRBJ2-2; no definite D call. Trimming cost V 5 bases and J 6 bases, with 14 bases left between them. The CDR3 sequence is 14 residues long. CDR1 SGHRS and CDR2 YFSETQ come from the germline V gene. CDR3 amino acids: CASSDTVGAGELFF. The CDR3 DNA follows: TGCGCCAGCAGTGACACGGTGGGCGCCGGGGAGCTGTTTTTT.

CDR3 DNA: TGCGCCAGCAGCCAAGCCCGACAGATCTACGAGCAGTACTTC. Encoded protein: CASSQARQIYEQYF. The chain joins TRBV4-1 to TRBJ2-7; possibly TRBD1 for D (5 bases). V was clipped by 1 base and J by 3 bases, with 10 bases between them. CDR1 is MGHRA and CDR2 is YSYEKL in the germline V gene. The CDR3 length is 14 residues.

Points on this clonotype: The junction and the germline gene differ at one end; a read error may be behind it. This chain joins TRBV19 and TRBJ1-5; D ambiguous. Germline V gives CDR1 LNHDA, CDR2 SQIVND (reference sequence). The CDR3 is 15 amino acids. The CDR3 region is CAGSMLGGRNQPQHF. The DNA of the CDR3 is TGTGCCGGTAGTATGCTCGGTGGGCGCAATCAGCCCCAGCATTTT.

The chain is built from TRBV7-3 and TRBJ2-5, with D tentatively TRBD2 (6 bases). The CDR3 has 15 residues. CDR1 SGHTA and CDR2 FQGTGA come from the germline V gene. The ends were cut back, 2 bases at V and 0 bases at J, with 10 bases in the middle. CDR3 nucleotide sequence: TGTGCCAGCAGCTTAGCGGGGAGGTACCAAGAGACCCAGTACTTC. Translation gives CASSLAGRYQETQYF.

The V call is TRBV29-1, the J call TRBJ2-3, with D tentatively TRBD2 (6 bases). CDR3 length equals 14 residues. The V end was cut by 3 bases, the J end by 6 bases, with 16 bases between. CDR1 and CDR2 from the germline V gene are SQVTM and ANQGSEA. The CDR3 nucleotides read TGCAGCGTTGACGGGACTGGGGCAGGGGATACGCAGTATTTT. It specifies CSVDGTGAGDTQYF.

A few counts support this clonotype. The chain couples TRBV20-1 to TRBJ2-5; D may match TRBD1 or TRBD2 (5 bases each). The germline V and J ends were trimmed by 3 bases and 5 bases, with 22 bases remaining between them. This CDR3 has 16 residues. Germline CDR1 reads DFQATT; CDR2 reads SNEGSKA (reference sequence). The CDR3 DNA is TGCAGTGCTAGTTGGCTCTTGGGGGAGCCCCGGGAGACCCAGTACTTC. Its translation: CSASWLLGEPRETQYF.

This clonotype was observed a handful of times. The gene calls are TRBV15 and TRBJ2-5; 8 nucleotides line up with TRBD2. V trimming: 7 bases; J trimming: 5 bases; junction bases outside the gene matches: 9. Germline V gene sequence: CDR1 LNHNV, CDR2 YYDKDF (reference sequence). The CDR3 sequence is 14 residues long. The CDR3 is CATKDGRATETQYF. The CDR3 DNA sequence: TGTGCCACCAAGGACGGGAGGGCCACGGAGACCCAGTACTTC.

The CDR3 reads CATSDGSQGNQPQHF. As DNA, the CDR3 is TGTGCCACCAGCGACGGGTCTCAAGGCAATCAGCCCCAGCATTTT. The J gene is TRBJ1-5, the V gene TRBV15; unclear D gene. CDR1 is LNHNV, CDR2 YYDKDF, per germline (reference sequence). The CDR3 length is 15 residues. Trimming took 5 bases from V and 2 from J, leaving 13 bases between them.

This clonotype was counted ten times or more. This chain connects TRBV2 to TRBJ1-1, with a weak D call TRBD1 (5 bases). This CDR3 is built from 13 residues. Germline V gene lookup returns CDR1 SNHLY and CDR2 FYNNEI. V gave up 9 bases and J gave up 4 bases, with 15 bases separating them. The CDR3 nucleotides are TGTGCCAGTTTGTACGGGGGTGGCACTGAAGCTTTCTTT. This translates into CASLYGGGTEAFF.